The 28 T cell receptor beta chains given below trace back to one sample, sequenced in a study of cytomegalovirus exposure and HLA in healthy donors. PCR involved 60 Vbeta and 13 Jbeta primers. Repertoires were generated with immunoSEQ multiplex PCR, while TCRdb's copy carries only in-frame clones and drops some. The sample lists around 150,000 clones, 75% to 80% seen once, with 2% to 2.5% in the top ten. The source material was PBMCs. The receptors here all came from a man between 25 and 39 years old in good health and CMV-seronegative.

The chain joins TRBV2 to TRBJ2-2; 11 bases align to TRBD2. The CDR3 sequence is 16 residues long. CDR1 and CDR2 from the germline V gene are SNHLY and FYNNEI. Germline trimming cut 9 bases from V and 1 base from J; bases unmatched to any gene: 7. The CDR3 bases are TGTGCCAGTGATCCGACTAGCGGGGTGAACACCGGGGAGCTGTTTTTT. Translated, it gives CASDPTSGVNTGELFF.

Notes on this clone: This CDR3 is also generated by other DNA sequences in the sample. The chain uses TRBV18 and TRBJ1-5; TRBD1 matches 8 bases. Germline values: CDR1 KGHSH, CDR2 LQKENI. The CDR3 is 14 amino acids. The trim removed 3 bases at V and 5 bases at J, leaving 3 bases unmatched. CDR3 region: CASSPTGGDQPQHF. The CDR3 bases are TGTGCCAGCTCACCTACAGGGGGGGATCAGCCCCAGCATTTT.

The chain joins TRBV7-2 to TRBJ2-1; TRBD2 agrees at 10 bases. The CDR3 extends over 15 amino acids. Trimming took 5 bases from V and 4 from J; bases not matched to a gene: 5. Germline values: CDR1 SGHTA, CDR2 FQGNSA. CDR3 sequence: CASSTWTSGYNEQFF. DNA of the CDR3: TGTGCCAGCAGCACCTGGACTAGCGGATACAATGAGCAGTTCTTC.

The CDR3 DNA reads as TGTGCCTGGGACAGGGGCCCCTACGAGCAGTACTTC. This sequence encodes CAWDRGPYEQYF. The rearrangement joins TRBV30 to TRBJ2-7; 8 positions agree with TRBD1. V gave up 5 bases and J gave up 2 bases; unmatched junction bases: 2. There are 12 residues in the CDR3. CDR1 is GTSNPN, CDR2 SVGIG, per germline (reference sequence).

This clone has only a few counts. The chain recombines TRBV18 with TRBJ2-7; D uncertain. V dropped 5 bases and J dropped 0 bases, with 14 bases sitting between them. Germline CDR1 reads KGHSH; CDR2 reads LQKENI. This CDR3 contains 15 residues. CDR3 region: CASSNTIERSYEQYF. In DNA form, the CDR3 reads TGTGCCAGCTCAAACACTATAGAGCGCTCCTACGAGCAGTACTTC. Full variable domain (missing parts from reference TRBV18 and TRBJ2-7): NAGVMQNPRHLVRRRGQEARLRCSPMKGHSHVYWYRQLPEEGLKFMVYLQKENIIDESGMPKERFSAEFPKEGPSILRIQQVVRGDSAAYFCASSNTIERSYEQYFGPGTRLTVT.

V is TRBV28 and J is TRBJ2-1, with 11 bases lining up with TRBD1. Germline V gene lookup returns CDR1 MDHEN and CDR2 SYDVKM. V lost 6 bases, J lost 5 bases, and 6 bases stayed unmatched. The CDR3 extends over 15 amino acids. CDR3 nucleotides: TGTGCCAGCAGCTACGGGACAGGGGGGGACAATGAGCAGTTCTTC. Protein: CASSYGTGGDNEQFF.

The chain is built from TRBV5-1 and TRBJ2-5; TRBD2 is a possible D gene (7 bases). The germline V and J ends were trimmed by 0 bases and 3 bases, with 12 bases remaining between them. This CDR3 is 15 amino acids long. The germline V gene has CDR1 SGHRS and CDR2 YFSETQ. This chain's CDR3 is CASSLGRGGEETQYF. In DNA form, the CDR3 reads TGCGCCAGCAGCTTGGGGAGGGGGGGCGAAGAGACCCAGTACTTC.

The CDR3 here is CASSLRGLGVNYGYTF. The CDR3 DNA reads TGTGCCAGCAGTTTAAGGGGCCTAGGGGTAAACTATGGCTACACCTTC. The chain couples TRBV28 to TRBJ1-2, with a tentative D call TRBD1 (5 bases). The CDR3 runs to 16 residues. V shed 2 bases and J shed 2 bases, with 15 bases lying between them. The V gene's germline CDR1 is MDHEN and CDR2 SYDVKM.

The gene calls are TRBV5-4 and TRBJ2-3, with 10 bases lining up with TRBD2. The germline V gene has CDR1 SGHNT and CDR2 YYREEE (reference sequence). CDR3 size: 16 residues. V shed 1 base, J shed 5 bases, and the junction held 7 bases outside the gene matches. CDR3 sequence: CASSLRAGGPVDTQYF. The CDR3, as DNA: TGTGCCAGCAGCTTGAGAGCGGGAGGGCCTGTAGATACGCAGTATTTT.

The chain combines TRBV28 with TRBJ2-7; 14 bases agree with TRBD2. This CDR3 contains 18 residues. With 3 bases clipped from V and 6 bases from J, the junction kept 13 bases outside the gene matches. Germline V gives CDR1 MDHEN, CDR2 SYDVKM. In DNA form, the CDR3 reads TGTGCCAGCAGTTTGGGCGGTGGACTAGCGGGGGGCTTCGGCGAGCAGTACTTC. It is translated as CASSLGGGLAGGFGEQYF.

This clone has only a few counts. The chain couples TRBV25-1 to TRBJ1-4; the D gene is possibly TRBD1 (5 bases). Looked up from germline, CDR1 is MGHDK and CDR2 is SYGVNS. V gave up 4 bases and J gave up 3 bases, with 9 bases separating them. This CDR3 is built from 14 residues. The DNA for the CDR3 is TGTGCCAGCAGTGTGGGGGGATCTAATGAAAAACTGTTTTTT. Encoded protein: CASSVGGSNEKLFF.

This chain joins TRBV6-6 and TRBJ2-7; TRBD1 might be the D (6 bases). V was trimmed by 5 bases and J by 3 bases, leaving 17 bases between them. The length of the CDR3 is 15 residues. Germline CDR1 is MNHNY and CDR2 is SVGAGI (reference sequence). CDR3 nucleotides: TGTGCCAGCAGTACGGACAGACTCCTTTTCTACGAGCAGTACTTC. Amino acids: CASSTDRLLFYEQYF.

V usage is TRBV28 and J usage is TRBJ2-7; D is undetermined. The CDR3 runs 11 residues. Looked up from germline, CDR1 is MDHEN and CDR2 is SYDVKM. Trimming shortened V by 7 bases and J by 6 bases, and 10 bases separated the two germline ends. The CDR3 loop reads CASKSFPEQYF. DNA of the CDR3: TGTGCCAGCAAGAGTTTCCCCGAGCAGTACTTC.

The count of this clone is one. The rearrangement uses TRBV5-6 and TRBJ2-1; 11 bases agree with TRBD2. Germline assignment: CDR1 SGHDT and CDR2 YYEEEE. V gave up 0 bases and J gave up 5 bases; unmatched junction bases: 1. The CDR3 runs to 15 residues. The DNA for the CDR3 is TGTGCCAGCAGCTTGGAACTAGCGGGGGACAATGAGCAGTTCTTC. It is translated as CASSLELAGDNEQFF.

The J gene is TRBJ2-5, the V gene TRBV6-1, with 10 positions matching TRBD2. The germline gives CDR1 MNHNS, CDR2 SASEGT. V dropped 4 bases and J dropped 1; count of bases not matched to a gene: 3. This CDR3 is built from 15 residues. CDR3 DNA: TGTGCCAGCAGTGTAGCTAGCGGGAGCCAAGAGACCCAGTACTTC. This translates into CASSVASGSQETQYF.

In its sample, this clone was seen once. CDR3 residues: CASAGTGADTQYF. The CDR3 nucleotides read TGTGCCAGCGCCGGGACAGGGGCAGATACGCAGTATTTT. The chain uses TRBV2 and TRBJ2-3; 10 nucleotides align to TRBD1. The length of the CDR3 is 13 residues. V dropped 8 bases and J dropped 4; count of bases not matched to a gene: 3. The germline V gene encodes CDR1 SNHLY and CDR2 FYNNEI. Complete variable domain (other parts from reference TRBV2 and TRBJ2-3): EPEVTQTPSHQVTQMGQEVILRCVPISNHLYFYWYRQILGQKVEFLVSFYNNEISEKSEIFDDQFSVERPDGSNFTLKIRSTKLEDSAMYFCASAGTGADTQYFGPGTRLTVL.

The chain uses TRBV6-5 and TRBJ2-3; possible D gene TRBD1, 5 bases. This CDR3 comprises 14 residues. The germline V and J ends were trimmed by 0 bases and 3 bases, with 7 bases remaining between them. The germline V gene encodes CDR1 MNHEY and CDR2 SVGAGI. The CDR3 bases are TGTGCCAGCAGTTACTCAGGGGTTACAGATACGCAGTATTTT. As protein: CASSYSGVTDTQYF.

The chain uses TRBV27 and TRBJ2-3; 9 bases are shared with TRBD1. The CDR3 has 14 residues. Germline values: CDR1 MNHEY, CDR2 SMNVEV (reference sequence). The trim removed 5 bases at V and 5 bases at J, leaving 5 bases unmatched. CDR3 coding DNA: TGTGCCAGCAGTCGGGACAGGGTAATAGATACGCAGTATTTT. It yields the protein CASSRDRVIDTQYF.

The rearrangement uses TRBV4-1 and TRBJ2-5, with TRBD1 matching 8 bases. Germline-derived CDR1 and CDR2 are MGHRA and YSYEKL. V trimming: 1 base; J trimming: 4 bases; junction bases outside the gene matches: 5. This CDR3 is built from 15 residues. The CDR3 sequence is CASSQGTGISETQYF. The CDR3 nucleotides are TGCGCCAGCAGCCAAGGGACAGGGATATCAGAGACCCAGTACTTC.

The table lists this clone with a few counts. V is TRBV30 and J is TRBJ1-1; D is unresolved. In germline, CDR1 is GTSNPN, CDR2 SVGIG (reference sequence). V was pared by 4 bases and J by 1 base, with 13 bases between. The length of the CDR3 is 14 residues. The CDR3: CAWTSWEGNTEAFF. CDR3 DNA sequence: TGTGCCTGGACCAGTTGGGAGGGGAACACTGAAGCTTTCTTT.

This clone was counted a single time. V gene TRBV6-4 combines with J gene TRBJ1-5; 7 bases are a match to TRBD1. This CDR3 is built from 16 residues. Germline CDR1 and CDR2: MRHNA and SNTAGT. Trimming cost V 10 bases and J 2 bases; bases outside gene matches: 14. The CDR3 region has the DNA TGTGCCACCGGGACAGATGACGGAACGGGCAATCAGCCCCAGCATTTT. Protein sequence: CATGTDDGTGNQPQHF.

The chain couples TRBV18 to TRBJ2-5, with D possibly matching TRBD2 (6 bases). The CDR3 covers 17 residues. Germline V gene sequence: CDR1 KGHSH, CDR2 LQKENI. V lost 3 bases, J lost 1 base, and 18 bases lay in between. In nucleotides, the CDR3 is TGTGCCAGCTCACCGTTTGGCGGCGGGGAGACCCAAGAGACCCAGTACTTC. This gives the protein CASSPFGGGETQETQYF.

Points on this clone: In the same sample, other DNA sequences code for this CDR3. V usage is TRBV9 and J usage is TRBJ2-1, with a possible D match to TRBD2 (5 bases). CDR1 and CDR2 (germline): SGDLS, YYNGEE. The V gene lost 0 bases and the J gene lost 4 bases, with 5 bases spanning the gap. This CDR3 contains 13 residues. The CDR3 is CASSVGTYNEQFF. CDR3 in DNA: TGTGCCAGCAGCGTAGGGACTTACAATGAGCAGTTCTTC.

The chain uses TRBV10-3 and TRBJ2-2; 11 positions agree with TRBD1. Germline assignment: CDR1 ENHRY and CDR2 SYGVKD. The junction had 10 bases not matched to a gene; V was cut back by 6 bases and J by 1 base. This CDR3 spans 18 amino acids. CDR3 in amino acids: CAIRGPGQGDWNTGELFF. Here the CDR3 DNA reads TGTGCCATCAGGGGACCGGGACAGGGGGACTGGAACACCGGGGAGCTGTTTTTT.

The chain joins TRBV27 to TRBJ2-1, with 15 bases matching TRBD2. This CDR3 has 17 residues. The V segment lost 4 bases and the J segment 12 bases; nucleotides outside the gene matches: 13. Looked up from germline, CDR1 is MNHEY and CDR2 is SMNVEV (reference sequence). CDR3 sequence: CASSSSSGLAGGPGQFF. CDR3 nucleotide sequence: TGTGCCAGCAGTTCTAGCAGTGGACTAGCGGGAGGGCCTGGGCAGTTCTTC.

V is TRBV18 and J is TRBJ2-7; D uncertain. CDR1 is KGHSH and CDR2 is LQKENI in the germline V gene. The CDR3 has 15 residues. V lost 6 bases and J 0 bases, leaving 15 bases between the germline ends. The CDR3 DNA reads TGTGCCAGCTCCCACGAACTTAGACACTCCTACGAGCAGTACTTC. Its protein is CASSHELRHSYEQYF.

This clone was observed a single time. The V gene is TRBV11-2, the J gene TRBJ2-5, with 7 positions matching TRBD2. Per germline, CDR1 SGHAT and CDR2 FQNNGV. This CDR3 contains 13 residues. J was trimmed by 5 bases and V by 7 bases; bases with no gene match: 7. The CDR3 protein is CASTPGGGETQYF. Here the CDR3 DNA reads TGTGCCAGCACCCCGGGGGGAGGGGAGACCCAGTACTTC.

This chain links TRBV2 with TRBJ2-7, with 10 bases that match TRBD2. The trim removed 5 bases at V and 1 base at J, leaving 8 bases unmatched. CDR3 length equals 16 residues. CDR1 and CDR2 (germline): SNHLY, FYNNEI. The CDR3 bases are TGTGCCAGCAGTTCGCGTAGCGGGAGGATGTCCTACGAGCAGTACTTC. Translation gives CASSSRSGRMSYEQYF.